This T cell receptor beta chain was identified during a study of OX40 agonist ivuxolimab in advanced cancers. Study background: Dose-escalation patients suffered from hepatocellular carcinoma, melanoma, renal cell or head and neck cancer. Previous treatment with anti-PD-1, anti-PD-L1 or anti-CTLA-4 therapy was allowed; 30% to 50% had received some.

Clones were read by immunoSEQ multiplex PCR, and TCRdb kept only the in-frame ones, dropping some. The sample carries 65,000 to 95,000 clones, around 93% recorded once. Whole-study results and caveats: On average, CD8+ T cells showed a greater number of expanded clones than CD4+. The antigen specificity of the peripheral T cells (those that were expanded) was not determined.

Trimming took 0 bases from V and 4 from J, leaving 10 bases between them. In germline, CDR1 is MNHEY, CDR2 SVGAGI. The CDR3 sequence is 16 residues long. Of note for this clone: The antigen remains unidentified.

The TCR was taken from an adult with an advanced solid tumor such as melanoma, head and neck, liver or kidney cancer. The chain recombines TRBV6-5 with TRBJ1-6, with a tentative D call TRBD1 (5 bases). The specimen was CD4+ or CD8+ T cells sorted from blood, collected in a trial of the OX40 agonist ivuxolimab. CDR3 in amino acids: CASSYSQEPYNSPLHF. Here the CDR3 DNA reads TGTGCCAGCAGTTACTCACAGGAACCTTATAATTCACCCCTCCACTTT.